Listed below are T cell receptor beta chains from one sample, sequenced in a study of vaccination effects on CD4 cells after COVID-19. The data were produced by immunoSEQ multiplex PCR, yet TCRdb's version contains in-frame clones alone and is incomplete. Of fewer than 30,000 clones in the sample, around 80% are singletons; the top ten hold around 30%. For these receptors, no antigen is known. Here the sequenced sample was CD4+ T cells from PBMCs cultured with SARS-CoV-2 spike peptides, taken before COVID-19 vaccination. The receptors were sampled from a human donor who received a COVID-19 vaccine. Each CDR3 is given with its conserved first and last residue. The order of the fields is D gene, V gene, J gene, clone size, CDR3 DNA, CDR3 protein. The D gene is left open where the match is weak. Clone size, where shown, is once, few, many, or a class for clones that have expanded.

d_gene: NA; v_gene: TRBV5-5; j_gene: TRBJ1-4; abundance: NA; CDR3nt: TGTGCCAGCAGCTTGAGTTCCTCTCCCCTTAATGAAAAACTGTTTTTT; CDR3aa: CASSLSSSPLNEKLFF
d_gene: NA; v_gene: TRBV6-6; j_gene: TRBJ2-3; abundance: NA; CDR3nt: TGTGCCAGCAGCTCCTCCGACAGGTACTCAGATACGCAGTATTTT; CDR3aa: CASSSSDRYSDTQYF
d_gene: NA; v_gene: TRBV30; j_gene: TRBJ1-2; abundance: NA; CDR3nt: TGTGCCTACTGGGGCTTCTATGGCTACACCTTC; CDR3aa: CAYWGFYGYTF
d_gene: NA; v_gene: TRBV11-3; j_gene: TRBJ2-1; abundance: NA; CDR3nt: TGTGCCAGCAGCAGGGACGGGAGCTCCTACAATGAGCAGTTCTTC; CDR3aa: CASSRDGSSYNEQFF
d_gene: NA; v_gene: TRBV19; j_gene: TRBJ1-4; abundance: NA; CDR3nt: TGTGCCAGTAGTAGGGGTTATGGGGGGACACGAGCAACTAATGAAAAACTGTTTTTT; CDR3aa: CASSRGYGGTRATNEKLFF
d_gene: NA; v_gene: TRBV4-3; j_gene: TRBJ1-2; abundance: NA; CDR3nt: TGCGCCAGCAGCCAGGCCAGGGAAGACTATGGCTACACCTTC; CDR3aa: CASSQAREDYGYTF
d_gene: NA; v_gene: TRBV6-5; j_gene: TRBJ2-3; abundance: NA; CDR3nt: TGTGCCAGCAGCCGTAACTACGATACGCAGTATTTT; CDR3aa: CASSRNYDTQYF
d_gene: NA; v_gene: TRBV7-2; j_gene: TRBJ2-3; abundance: NA; CDR3nt: TGTGCCAGCAGCCCAGGGCCACTTTATAGCACAGATACGCAGTATTTT; CDR3aa: CASSPGPLYSTDTQYF
d_gene: NA; v_gene: TRBV3-1/TRBV3-2; j_gene: TRBJ2-3; abundance: NA; CDR3nt: TGTGCCAGCAGCCAAGACTTCAGCACAGATACGCAGTATTTT; CDR3aa: CASSQDFSTDTQYF
d_gene: NA; v_gene: TRBV27; j_gene: TRBJ1-1; abundance: NA; CDR3nt: TGTGCCAGCAGTCGACGAAGCGTGACTGAAGCTTTCTTT; CDR3aa: CASSRRSVTEAFF
d_gene: NA; v_gene: TRBV27; j_gene: TRBJ1-2; abundance: few; CDR3nt: TGTGCCAGCAGTTCAGAGACAGGATCCTATGGCTACACCTTC; CDR3aa: CASSSETGSYGYTF
d_gene: NA; v_gene: TRBV9; j_gene: TRBJ1-3; abundance: NA; CDR3nt: TGTGCCAGCAGCGTTTCCGACACGTCGAGCTCTGGAAACACCATATATTTT; CDR3aa: CASSVSDTSSSGNTIYF
d_gene: TRBD1; v_gene: TRBV10-3; j_gene: TRBJ1-4; abundance: NA; CDR3nt: TGTGCCATCAGTGGGACAGGGGGAGTGGGTGAAAAACTGTTTTTT; CDR3aa: CAISGTGGVGEKLFF
d_gene: NA; v_gene: TRBV27; j_gene: TRBJ1-6; abundance: NA; CDR3nt: TGTGCCAGCAGTTTTGTAGGGTCTGGTTCACCCCTCCACTTT; CDR3aa: CASSFVGSGSPLHF
d_gene: TRBD1; v_gene: TRBV7-9; j_gene: TRBJ2-2; abundance: NA; CDR3nt: TGTGCCAGCAGCCCTATGCCGACAGGGTTGACCGGGGAGCTGTTTTTT; CDR3aa: CASSPMPTGLTGELFF
d_gene: NA; v_gene: TRBV25-1; j_gene: TRBJ2-7; abundance: NA; CDR3nt: TGTGCCAGCAGTAAGTCTGGCTACGAGCAGTACTTC; CDR3aa: CASSKSGYEQYF
d_gene: TRBD1; v_gene: TRBV28; j_gene: TRBJ1-2; abundance: NA; CDR3nt: TGTGCCAGCAGTCCGGACAGGGGGGGTAACTATGGCTACACCTTC; CDR3aa: CASSPDRGGNYGYTF
d_gene: TRBD1; v_gene: TRBV4-3; j_gene: TRBJ2-7; abundance: NA; CDR3nt: TGCGCCAGCAGCCAAACCCTGACAGGGGACACCTACGAGCAGTACTTC; CDR3aa: CASSQTLTGDTYEQYF
d_gene: NA; v_gene: TRBV4-2; j_gene: TRBJ2-1; abundance: few; CDR3nt: TGTGCCAGCAGCCAAGATTTTAGCAGAGTGGGCTCCGCGGAGTTCTTC; CDR3aa: CASSQDFSRVGSAEFF
d_gene: TRBD2; v_gene: TRBV5-1; j_gene: TRBJ2-1; abundance: NA; CDR3nt: TGCGCCAGCAGACATACTAGCGGGAGGAATTTGAATGAGCAGTTCTTC; CDR3aa: CASRHTSGRNLNEQFF
d_gene: NA; v_gene: TRBV7-2; j_gene: TRBJ2-3; abundance: NA; CDR3nt: TGTGCCAGCAGCAAGGACAGGGACTACACAGATACGCAGTATTTT; CDR3aa: CASSKDRDYTDTQYF
d_gene: NA; v_gene: TRBV5-1; j_gene: TRBJ2-3; abundance: once; CDR3nt: TGCGCCAGCAGCTTTGGAGATACGCAGTATTTT; CDR3aa: CASSFGDTQYF
d_gene: NA; v_gene: TRBV2; j_gene: TRBJ1-1; abundance: NA; CDR3nt: TGTGCCAGCAGTGAAAGAAGGCCCCTTGAAGCTTTCTTT; CDR3aa: CASSERRPLEAFF
d_gene: NA; v_gene: TRBV20-1; j_gene: TRBJ2-2; abundance: NA; CDR3nt: TGCAGTGCTAGTGCGAGGGGCGCCGGGGAGCTGTTTTTT; CDR3aa: CSASARGAGELFF
d_gene: NA; v_gene: TRBV5-1; j_gene: TRBJ1-1; abundance: NA; CDR3nt: TGCGCCAGCAGCTTGCAGGTGGGCGCGAACACTGAAGCTTTCTTT; CDR3aa: CASSLQVGANTEAFF
d_gene: NA; v_gene: TRBV6-5; j_gene: TRBJ1-1; abundance: NA; CDR3nt: TGTGCCAGCAGTTACAGGGGGGGAAAAACTGAAGCTTTCTTT; CDR3aa: CASSYRGGKTEAFF
d_gene: NA; v_gene: TRBV28; j_gene: TRBJ1-2; abundance: NA; CDR3nt: TGTGCCAGCAGTTTAGGCAGTTCTAACTATGGCTACACCTTC; CDR3aa: CASSLGSSNYGYTF
d_gene: TRBD1; v_gene: TRBV11-2; j_gene: TRBJ2-7; abundance: NA; CDR3nt: TGTGCCAGCAGCTTATCCCTACAGGGGGACCACGAGCAGTACTTC; CDR3aa: CASSLSLQGDHEQYF
d_gene: NA; v_gene: TRBV6-2/TRBV6-3; j_gene: TRBJ2-3; abundance: NA; CDR3nt: TGTGCCAGCAGTCAAGTGGCAGATACGCAGTATTTT; CDR3aa: CASSQVADTQYF
d_gene: TRBD1; v_gene: TRBV5-1; j_gene: TRBJ1-1; abundance: NA; CDR3nt: TGCGCCAGCAGCTGGGGGGGACAGGGCGGCGGCACTGAAGCTTTCTTT; CDR3aa: CASSWGGQGGGTEAFF
d_gene: TRBD2; v_gene: TRBV6-5; j_gene: TRBJ2-2; abundance: NA; CDR3nt: TGTGCCAGCAGCAACCTAGCGGGGGACACCGGGGAGCTGTTTTTT; CDR3aa: CASSNLAGDTGELFF
d_gene: NA; v_gene: TRBV5-1; j_gene: TRBJ1-4; abundance: few; CDR3nt: TGCGCCAGCAGCTTGCGGGGCGGCGGGTTCGCTAATGAAAAACTGTTTTTT; CDR3aa: CASSLRGGGFANEKLFF
d_gene: NA; v_gene: TRBV6-5; j_gene: TRBJ2-7; abundance: NA; CDR3nt: TGTGCCAGCAGGACAGGTGCCTACGAGCAGTACTTC; CDR3aa: CASRTGAYEQYF
d_gene: NA; v_gene: TRBV5-4; j_gene: TRBJ1-1; abundance: NA; CDR3nt: TGTGCCAGCAGCTTGGGGGGACGGAGGAACACTGAAGCTTTCTTT; CDR3aa: CASSLGGRRNTEAFF
d_gene: NA; v_gene: TRBV19; j_gene: TRBJ1-6; abundance: NA; CDR3nt: TGTGCCAGTGCGACGGGACGGGGAAATTCACCCCTCCACTTT; CDR3aa: CASATGRGNSPLHF
d_gene: NA; v_gene: TRBV2; j_gene: TRBJ2-3; abundance: NA; CDR3nt: TGTGCCACCAAGGGGGACGGTGCAGATACGCAGTATTTT; CDR3aa: CATKGDGADTQYF
d_gene: NA; v_gene: TRBV7-9; j_gene: TRBJ1-1; abundance: once; CDR3nt: TGTGCCAGCAGCCCGGGCCCCGGGGAGAACACTGAAGCTTTCTTT; CDR3aa: CASSPGPGENTEAFF
d_gene: NA; v_gene: TRBV19; j_gene: TRBJ1-2; abundance: NA; CDR3nt: TGTGCCAGTAGTATGGGCAGCACTAACTATGGCTACACCTTC; CDR3aa: CASSMGSTNYGYTF
d_gene: NA; v_gene: TRBV20-1; j_gene: TRBJ2-1; abundance: NA; CDR3nt: TGCAGTGCTAGTAACTCCGGGAGATACAATGAGCAGTTCTTC; CDR3aa: CSASNSGRYNEQFF
d_gene: NA; v_gene: TRBV4-3; j_gene: TRBJ1-5; abundance: NA; CDR3nt: TGCGCCAGCAGCCTAAATACTAATCAGCCCCAGCATTTT; CDR3aa: CASSLNTNQPQHF
d_gene: TRBD1; v_gene: TRBV7-2; j_gene: TRBJ1-2; abundance: few; CDR3nt: TGTGCCAGCAGCTCTGACAGGGTGGGAACCTTC; CDR3aa: CASSSDRVGTF
d_gene: NA; v_gene: TRBV5-1; j_gene: TRBJ2-5; abundance: NA; CDR3nt: TGCGCCAGCAGCCCGGGCGCGGGAGAGACCCAGTACTTC; CDR3aa: CASSPGAGETQYF
d_gene: NA; v_gene: TRBV6-2/TRBV6-3; j_gene: TRBJ1-5; abundance: NA; CDR3nt: TGTGCCAGCAGTCCCGGCCTCATACAACAGGGACAGCCCCAGCATTTT; CDR3aa: CASSPGLIQQGQPQHF
d_gene: TRBD2; v_gene: TRBV6-5; j_gene: TRBJ2-1; abundance: NA; CDR3nt: TGTGCCAGCAGAGTGGGACTAGCGGTAGGCGAGCAGTTCTTC; CDR3aa: CASRVGLAVGEQFF
d_gene: NA; v_gene: TRBV19; j_gene: TRBJ1-1; abundance: few; CDR3nt: TGTGCCAGTAGTTTCAGGACGGATATGAACACTGAAGCTTTCTTT; CDR3aa: CASSFRTDMNTEAFF
d_gene: TRBD1; v_gene: TRBV27; j_gene: TRBJ1-6; abundance: NA; CDR3nt: TGTGCCAGCAGTTTAGACAGGGTGAATTCACCCCTCCACTTT; CDR3aa: CASSLDRVNSPLHF
d_gene: TRBD1; v_gene: TRBV19; j_gene: TRBJ1-1; abundance: NA; CDR3nt: TGTGCCAGTAGTATAGCGGGACAGGGCCCGAACACTGAAGCTTTCTTT; CDR3aa: CASSIAGQGPNTEAFF
d_gene: NA; v_gene: TRBV2; j_gene: TRBJ1-2; abundance: NA; CDR3nt: TGTGCCAGCAATAAGGACGGGATCTATGGCTACACCTTC; CDR3aa: CASNKDGIYGYTF
d_gene: NA; v_gene: TRBV5-1; j_gene: TRBJ2-7; abundance: NA; CDR3nt: TGCGCCAGCAGCTTTGGGGTGTTCGGCCACGAGCAGTACTTC; CDR3aa: CASSFGVFGHEQYF
d_gene: NA; v_gene: TRBV5-6; j_gene: TRBJ1-2; abundance: once; CDR3nt: TGTGCCAGCAGCTTGGAATCCTATGGCTACACCTTC; CDR3aa: CASSLESYGYTF
d_gene: NA; v_gene: TRBV21-1; j_gene: TRBJ1-4; abundance: NA; CDR3nt: TGTGCCAGCAGCCCCCCGAGGGGCCACCGATTGCACCCAAAAATTGAAAAACTGTTTTTT; CDR3aa: CASSPPRGHRLHPKIEKLFF
d_gene: NA; v_gene: TRBV7-9; j_gene: TRBJ1-4; abundance: NA; CDR3nt: TGTGCCAGCAGCTTAGGGGGAACAAACGAAAAACTGTTTTTT; CDR3aa: CASSLGGTNEKLFF
d_gene: NA; v_gene: TRBV19; j_gene: TRBJ1-2; abundance: few; CDR3nt: TGTGCCAGTAGTGAGCGGAACTATGGCTACACCTTC; CDR3aa: CASSERNYGYTF
d_gene: NA; v_gene: TRBV19; j_gene: TRBJ1-2; abundance: NA; CDR3nt: TGTGCCAGTAGTACCATTCCTAACTATGGCTACACCTTC; CDR3aa: CASSTIPNYGYTF
d_gene: NA; v_gene: TRBV30; j_gene: TRBJ2-7; abundance: NA; CDR3nt: TGTGCCTGGAGTCGGGTCCAGGAGCAGTACTTC; CDR3aa: CAWSRVQEQYF
d_gene: NA; v_gene: TRBV15; j_gene: TRBJ2-1; abundance: NA; CDR3nt: TGTGCCACCAGCAGAGAGCTCCGATATGAGCAGTTCTTC; CDR3aa: CATSRELRYEQFF
d_gene: NA; v_gene: TRBV28; j_gene: TRBJ1-1; abundance: NA; CDR3nt: TGTGCCAGCAGTTCCGGGGGTCCCACTGAAGCTTTCTTT; CDR3aa: CASSSGGPTEAFF